Listed here are 28 T cell receptor beta chains from one sample, sequenced in a study of cytomegalovirus exposure and HLA in healthy donors. Generated by immunoSEQ multiplex PCR, the TCRdb table keeps only in-frame clones and is missing some. The sample records 260,000 or so clones, approximately 90% being singletons. The sample comprised PBMCs. The origin of the receptors is a woman aged 18-30 years in good health and CMV-seronegative.

This chain links TRBV18 with TRBJ1-4; a weak D match, TRBD1 (6 bases). The V gene lost 2 bases and the J gene lost 6 bases, with 7 bases spanning the gap. Germline assignment: CDR1 KGHSH and CDR2 LQKENI. The CDR3 runs 13 residues. CDR3: CASSPGGDEKLFF. CDR3 coding DNA: TGTGCCAGCTCACCAGGGGGCGATGAAAAACTGTTTTTT. Complete variable domain (other parts from reference TRBV18 and TRBJ1-4): NAGVMQNPRHLVRRRGQEARLRCSPMKGHSHVYWYRQLPEEGLKFMVYLQKENIIDESGMPKERFSAEFPKEGPSILRIQQVVRGDSAAYFCASSPGGDEKLFFGSGTQLSVL.

V gene TRBV5-6 combines with J gene TRBJ2-1; TRBD1 matches at 7 bases. Germline CDR1 reads SGHDT; CDR2 reads YYEEEE. V trimming: 0 bases; J trimming: 9 bases; junction bases outside the gene matches: 9. The CDR3 is 15 amino acids. The CDR3 DNA is TGTGCCAGCAGCTTGGCTACAGGGGAGACAACTGAGCAGTTCTTC. Its translation: CASSLATGETTEQFF.

The CDR3 protein is CASSVAGATDTQYF. CDR3 sequence (DNA): TGTGCCAGCAGCGTAGCTGGGGCCACAGATACGCAGTATTTT. The genes are TRBV9 and TRBJ2-3; possibly TRBD1 for D (5 bases). Trimming shortened V by 0 bases and J by 2 bases, and 7 bases separated the two germline ends. Per germline, CDR1 SGDLS and CDR2 YYNGEE. The CDR3 runs 14 residues.

V is TRBV7-2 and J is TRBJ2-5, with D perhaps TRBD1 (6 bases). The CDR3 loop spans 13 amino acids. The V end lost 4 bases, the J end lost 4 bases, and 10 bases lay between the germline ends. CDR1 and CDR2 (germline): SGHTA, FQGNSA. The CDR3 region is CASSSQGGETQYF. The DNA of the CDR3 is TGTGCCAGCAGCTCACAGGGCGGAGAGACCCAGTACTTC.

There are a few counts of this clone. CDR3 DNA: TGTGCCAGCACCGGGGGGGCAGGAGCTAACTATGGCTACACCTTC. Amino acid sequence: CASTGGAGANYGYTF. The chain is built from TRBV9 and TRBJ1-2; tentatively, D is TRBD1 (6 bases). The germline CDR1 and CDR2 sequences are SGDLS and YYNGEE. Trimming shortened V by 6 bases and J by 0 bases, and 15 bases separated the two germline ends. This CDR3 contains 15 residues.

The genes are TRBV27 and TRBJ2-2, with TRBD1 identical over 8 bases. CDR3 length: 15 residues. The J segment lost 1 base and the V segment lost 7 bases, leaving 5 bases of the junction unmatched. CDR1 MNHEY and CDR2 SMNVEV come from the germline V gene (reference sequence). The CDR3 coding sequence is TGTGCCAGCAAGTACGGGACAGGGAACACCGGGGAGCTGTTTTTT. As protein: CASKYGTGNTGELFF.

The chain is built from TRBV4-3 and TRBJ2-3; 9 nucleotides match TRBD2. The V segment lost 4 bases and the J segment 2 bases; nucleotides outside the gene matches: 7. The CDR3 contains 16 residues. The germline CDR1 and CDR2 sequences are LGHNA and YSLEER. CDR3 sequence (DNA): TGCGCCAGCAGCCCGAATCCTAGCGGGAACACAGATACGCAGTATTTT. Protein product: CASSPNPSGNTDTQYF.

A single count supports this clone. The chain uses TRBV2 and TRBJ1-5; tentatively, D is TRBD1 (5 bases). This CDR3 comprises 12 residues. In germline, CDR1 is SNHLY, CDR2 FYNNEI. V lost 6 bases and J 5 bases, leaving 8 bases between the germline ends. CDR3 region: CASRQGYQPQHF. The CDR3 DNA follows: TGTGCCAGCAGGCAGGGATATCAGCCCCAGCATTTT.

This sequence joins TRBV6-5 and TRBJ2-5; 10 bases align to TRBD2. Losses at the gene ends were 6 bases for V and 3 bases for J; bases not matched to a gene: 4. Germline values: CDR1 MNHEY, CDR2 SVGAGI. The CDR3 totals 14 residues. Written as DNA, the CDR3 is TGTGCCAGCAGCACTGGGACTAGCGAAGAGACCCAGTACTTC. Amino acids: CASSTGTSEETQYF.

The rearrangement uses TRBV15 and TRBJ2-4, with D perhaps matching TRBD1 (6 bases). From germline, CDR1 is LNHNV and CDR2 YYDKDF (reference sequence). V lost 1 base and J 0 bases, leaving 16 bases between the germline ends. The CDR3 is 18 residues long. In nucleotides, the CDR3 is TGTGCCACCAGCAGAGGCCGGACAGCCTCAGTAGCCAAAAACATTCAGTACTTC. It is translated as CATSRGRTASVAKNIQYF.

V is TRBV2 and J is TRBJ2-1; 9 nucleotides match TRBD2. Trimming removed 2 bases from V and 7 bases from J; junction bases left unmatched: 3. Germline CDR1 is SNHLY and CDR2 is FYNNEI. CDR3 length: 14 amino acids. The CDR3 nucleotides are TGTGCCAGCAGTGAACCCAGCGGGGGGAATGAGCAGTTCTTC. Translating it yields CASSEPSGGNEQFF.

The sample holds one count of this clone. The genes are TRBV4-1 and TRBJ1-4; 7 bases line up with TRBD1. Germline CDR1 is MGHRA and CDR2 is YSYEKL. The V segment lost 3 bases and the J segment 4 bases; nucleotides outside the gene matches: 5. The CDR3 has 15 residues. The DNA for the CDR3 is TGCGCCAGCAGCCAGGCGGGACAGTTTAATGAAAAACTGTTTTTT. It translates to CASSQAGQFNEKLFF.

The V call is TRBV28, the J call TRBJ2-3, with 13 nucleotides matching TRBD2. After removal of 5 bases from V and 0 bases from J, the junction contained 11 bases not matched to a gene. From germline, CDR1 is MDHEN and CDR2 SYDVKM. CDR3 size: 19 residues. In DNA, the CDR3 is TGTGCCAGCAGTCCCCGGGTATTGGGACTAGCGGGGAGCACAGATACGCAGTATTTT. It translates to CASSPRVLGLAGSTDTQYF.

V usage is TRBV6-1 and J usage is TRBJ2-7; tentative D call: TRBD1 (7 bases). From germline, CDR1 is MNHNS and CDR2 SASEGT. Trimming took 11 bases from V and 3 from J, leaving 20 bases between them. The CDR3 contains 14 residues. The CDR3 nucleotides read TGTGCCGCAGGGGGGACGAACAGGGGCTACGAGCAGTACTTC. Its protein product is CAAGGTNRGYEQYF.

V gene TRBV15 combines with J gene TRBJ1-2; D is ambiguous. Germline loops: CDR1 LNHNV, CDR2 YYDKDF (reference sequence). With 6 bases removed from V and 3 bases from J, the gap between germline ends came to 11 bases. The CDR3 totals 13 residues. CDR3 amino acids: CATRRRGDYGYTF. The DNA of the CDR3 is TGTGCCACCAGACGACGGGGTGACTATGGCTACACCTTC.

This clone was counted once. V usage is TRBV25-1 and J usage is TRBJ2-7; 8 bases fit TRBD2. In germline, CDR1 is MGHDK, CDR2 SYGVNS. The CDR3 is 13 residues long. J lost 6 bases, V lost 1 base, and 2 bases had no gene match. The CDR3 spells CASSEFGRGEQYF. The CDR3 region has the DNA TGTGCCAGCAGTGAATTCGGGAGGGGCGAGCAGTACTTC.

CDR3 region: CASSLEAGPTDTQYF. Here the CDR3 DNA reads TGTGCCAGCAGCTTAGAGGCGGGCCCCACAGATACGCAGTATTTT. V usage is TRBV7-2 and J usage is TRBJ2-3; D possibly corresponds to TRBD2 (5 bases). Trimming shortened V by 1 base and J by 2 bases, and 10 bases separated the two germline ends. CDR1 is SGHTA and CDR2 is FQGNSA in the germline V gene. The CDR3 has 15 amino acids.

The table lists this clone with a few counts. The chain is built from TRBV27 and TRBJ1-2; possibly TRBD1 for D (6 bases). CDR3 size: 12 residues. With 6 bases removed from V and 4 bases from J, the gap between germline ends came to 9 bases. Germline CDR1 reads MNHEY; CDR2 reads SMNVEV (reference sequence). The DNA for the CDR3 is TGTGCCAGCAGCAGAGGGGGCTATGGCTACACCTTC. This translates into CASSRGGYGYTF.

The V call is TRBV25-1, the J call TRBJ2-7; TRBD1 is a possible D gene (6 bases). Germline CDR1 MGHDK, CDR2 SYGVNS. Trimming stripped 6 bases from V and 0 bases from J, with 9 bases between. This CDR3 is 13 amino acids long. The CDR3 sequence is CASRSGDSYEQYF. DNA of the CDR3: TGTGCCAGCAGGTCAGGGGACTCCTACGAGCAGTACTTC.

The chain combines TRBV19 with TRBJ1-5; 10 bases agree with TRBD1. This CDR3 has 15 amino acids. The germline V gene has CDR1 LNHDA and CDR2 SQIVND (reference sequence). The V gene end was trimmed by 7 bases and the J gene end by 7 bases; junction bases not matched to a gene: 10. The chain's CDR3 is CASKLDRGLEQPQHF. Here the CDR3 DNA reads TGTGCCAGTAAACTCGACAGGGGGCTTGAGCAGCCCCAGCATTTT.

The V gene is TRBV28, the J gene TRBJ2-5, with 9 positions matching TRBD2. There are 17 residues in the CDR3. V shed 3 bases and J 3 bases; nucleotides not matched to a gene: 11. Germline CDR1 MDHEN, CDR2 SYDVKM. DNA of the CDR3: TGTGCCAGCAGTTTGTCTAGCGGGACCCCCTGGGAAGAGACCCAGTACTTC. Protein: CASSLSSGTPWEETQYF.

The V gene is TRBV14, the J gene TRBJ2-5, with 7 nucleotides matching TRBD2. The junction had 11 bases not matched to a gene; V was cut back by 4 bases and J by 9 bases. This CDR3 has 14 amino acids. CDR1 and CDR2 from the germline V gene are SGHDN and FVKESK. CDR3 sequence (DNA): TGTGCCAGCAGCCCGTTGGGCGGGAGCTCGGCCCAGTACTTC. Translated: CASSPLGGSSAQYF. The complete variable domain, with remaining parts taken from reference TRBV14 and TRBJ2-5, reads EAGVTQFPSHSVIEKGQTVTLRCDPISGHDNLYWYRRVMGKEIKFLLHFVKESKQDESGMPNNRFLAERTGGTYSTLKVQPAELEDSGVYFCASSPLGGSSAQYFGPGTRLLVL.

This clone was seen a single time. V and J are TRBV27 and TRBJ2-1; perhaps TRBD2 as D (6 bases). CDR1 is MNHEY, CDR2 SMNVEV, per germline (reference sequence). CDR3 length equals 14 residues. V was trimmed by 5 bases and J by 4 bases, leaving 12 bases between them. CDR3 sequence reads: CASSQKSGYNEQFF. As DNA, the CDR3 is TGTGCCAGCAGTCAAAAAAGCGGGTACAATGAGCAGTTCTTC.

Comments on this clone: Because the CDR3's place on the DNA is in doubt, the DNA is left out and the CDR3 is given as listed by TCRdb. This chain joins TRBV27 and TRBJ2-3; whether TRBD1, the table's D call, matches the DNA was not checked. The CDR3 totals 15 residues, both ends included. In germline, CDR1 is MNHEY, CDR2 SMNVEV (reference sequence). CDR3 sequence reads: CASSSSGQAWNTQYF.

This clone was detected only once. This chain connects TRBV27 to TRBJ2-1; 12 nucleotides line up with TRBD2. J was trimmed by 10 bases and V by 4 bases; bases with no gene match: 8. This CDR3 has 15 amino acids. Germline CDR1 is MNHEY and CDR2 is SMNVEV (reference sequence). As DNA, the CDR3 is TGTGCCAGCAGTTCTCTAGCGGGAGGGCCACCCGAGCAGTTCTTC. The encoded protein is CASSSLAGGPPEQFF.

This chain connects TRBV2 to TRBJ2-1; 7 nucleotides agree with TRBD2. After removal of 6 bases from V and 0 bases from J, the junction contained 17 bases not matched to a gene. Germline CDR1 and CDR2: SNHLY and FYNNEI. The CDR3 has 19 amino acids. The CDR3 DNA is TGTGCCAGCAGCGATAAGGGCGGGACTATGGAAAACTCCTACAATGAGCAGTTCTTC. It specifies CASSDKGGTMENSYNEQFF.

The chain combines TRBV7-2 with TRBJ2-1; 10 bases are a match to TRBD2. This CDR3 has 15 residues. Germline-derived CDR1 and CDR2 are SGHTA and FQGNSA. The V and J ends lost 1 base and 12 bases, in that order; junction bases with no gene match: 9. As DNA, the CDR3 is TGTGCCAGCAGCTTAGGGCCCAGCGGGAGGGGGGGGCAGTTCTTC. Its translation: CASSLGPSGRGGQFF.

The CDR3 here is CASGAGGAGANVLTF. CDR3 DNA sequence: TGTGCCAGCGGAGCAGGGGGCGCTGGGGCCAACGTCCTGACTTTC. This chain links TRBV28 with TRBJ2-6; 8 bases map to TRBD1. The CDR3 sequence is 15 residues long. The germline CDR1 and CDR2 sequences are MDHEN and SYDVKM. The J segment lost 2 bases and the V segment lost 8 bases, leaving 5 bases of the junction unmatched. The full variable domain, its missing parts supplied by reference TRBV28 and TRBJ2-6, is DVKVTQSSRYLVKRTGEKVFLECVQDMDHENMFWYRQDPGLGLRLIYFSYDVKMKEKGDIPEGYSVSREKKERFSLILESASTNQTSMYLCASGAGGAGANVLTFGAGSRLTVL.